This T cell receptor (beta chain) emerged from a study of T cell responses to AZD1222 COVID-19 vaccine. This CDR3 contains 15 residues. The ends were cut back, 1 base at V and 6 bases at J, with 14 bases in the middle. Germline V CDR1 and CDR2: LGHNA, YSLEER. Using immunoSEQ multiplex PCR, the repertoire was profiled, and TCRdb retains in-frame clones only, with some absent. Of about 150,000 clones in the sample, roughly 92% were seen once. The chain has TRBV4-3 and TRBJ2-3; perhaps D is TRBD1 or TRBD2 (5 bases each). The clonotype originates from an adult who received the AZD1222 COVID-19 vaccine. The sequenced sample was peripheral blood, obtained 28 days after the second AZD1222 dose. In DNA, the CDR3 is TGCGCCAGCAGCCAAGGTTCCGGGGCTAGGGATACGCAGTATTTT. Its protein product is CASSQGSGARDTQYF.